A selection of T cell receptor beta chains follows, all from one sample in a study of T cell changes during pregnancy in multiple sclerosis. Measured with immunoSEQ multiplex PCR; TCRdb has only the in-frame clones, and not every one. The sample records approximately 63,000 clones, approximately 92% being singletons. The specimen was peripheral blood, collected in the third trimester of pregnancy. The source of these receptors is a female donor in good health, enrolled as a control in a pregnancy study. Both conserved end residues are trimmed from each CDR3. A clone size is listed for some rows: how often the clone was seen (once, few, many), or a class if it is expanded.

TRBV28	TRBJ1-1	.	ASIAGGNTEAF
TRBV12-5	TRBJ2-1	.	ASGFFLSSGEVQYNEQF
TRBV27	TRBJ2-1	.	ASSRRGGYEQF
TRBV7-8	TRBJ2-2	.	ASSLAGTENTGELF
TRBV7-3	TRBJ2-1	once	ASSYPQGPYNEQF
TRBV7-8	TRBJ2-3	.	ASSSASLAGATDTQY
TRBV5-1	TRBJ1-1	.	ASRGRGGLGNTEAF
TRBV4-1	TRBJ1-5	once	ASSQNAGGGNQPQH
TRBV6-1	TRBJ1-5	once	ASSENMAGANQPQH
TRBV7-2	TRBJ1-4	.	ASSKEGANEKLF
TRBV19	TRBJ1-2	.	ASTPGQLPYGYT
TRBV7-9	TRBJ2-7	.	ASSPPRRREVREQY
TRBV6-5	TRBJ1-5	.	ASSLTGINQPQH
TRBV18	TRBJ2-5	.	ASSPIVVETQY
TRBV6-5	TRBJ2-7	.	ASSSHGGGDEQY
TRBV7-8	TRBJ1-2	.	ASSGGTYPMGYT
TRBV14	TRBJ2-7	.	ASSQAGAASYEQY
TRBV29-1	TRBJ2-1	.	SVRQDISYNEQF
TRBV2	TRBJ2-1	.	ASSDAVSPNEQF
TRBV28	TRBJ1-3	.	ASSLHSFGSGNTIY
TRBV6-1	TRBJ2-3	.	ASSRLAGDTDTQY
TRBV18	TRBJ1-2	.	ASSPQGQGYT
TRBV20-1	TRBJ1-2	.	SARTAYGYT
TRBV6-1	TRBJ1-2	.	ASSARETRGYT
TRBV4-1	TRBJ2-1	.	ASSQEQGPPGEQF
TRBV7-2	TRBJ2-2	once	ASSLRAGVQGELF
TRBV27	TRBJ2-3	.	ASSPRGGSPDTQY
TRBV30	TRBJ1-1	.	AWSVTGWGAF
TRBV10-3	TRBJ2-3	.	AVTGGTGTSGGSSTDTQY
TRBV7-2	TRBJ2-3	once	ASTRAGGDTDTQY
TRBV18	TRBJ2-1	.	ASSRLGTSGRTFMI
TRBV27	TRBJ1-1	.	ASRNLQGLGAEAF
TRBV7-2	TRBJ2-3	.	ASSSPVLILNTDTQY
TRBV7-8	TRBJ1-2	.	ASSASYDRGHNYGYT
TRBV6-1	TRBJ1-4	.	ASSGQLDNEKLF
TRBV25-1	TRBJ1-2	.	ASSEYGAGGYT
TRBV11-1	TRBJ2-5	.	ASSFGGSETQY
TRBV6-6	TRBJ2-7	once	ASGQRDYEQY
TRBV27	TRBJ1-5	.	ASSLWGGQPQH
TRBV7-2	TRBJ1-4	.	ASSLGGPNEKLF
TRBV29-1	TRBJ2-7	.	SVEDRQGNGYEQY
TRBV28	TRBJ2-7	.	ASSQTTGYYEQY
TRBV2	TRBJ2-5	.	ASSGQIQETQY
TRBV28	TRBJ2-7	.	ASTRAYEQY
TRBV28	TRBJ2-7	once	ASSFTSSYEQY
TRBV18	TRBJ2-5	.	ASSPFTSGNQETQY
TRBV11-2	TRBJ2-5	.	ASSSGLAGEVGETQY
TRBV19	TRBJ1-4	.	ASSSQRGEKLF
TRBV7-9	TRBJ2-3	.	ASRPRTSGRGTDTQY